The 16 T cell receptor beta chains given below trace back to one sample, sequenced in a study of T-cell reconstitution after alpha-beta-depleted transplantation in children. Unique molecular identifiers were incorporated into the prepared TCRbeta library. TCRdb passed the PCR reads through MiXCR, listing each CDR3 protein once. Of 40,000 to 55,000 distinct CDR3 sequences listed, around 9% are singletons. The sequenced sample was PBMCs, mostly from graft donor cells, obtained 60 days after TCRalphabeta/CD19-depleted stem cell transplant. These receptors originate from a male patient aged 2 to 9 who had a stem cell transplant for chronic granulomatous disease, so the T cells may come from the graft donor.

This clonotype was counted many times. Here the CDR3 reads CAGRATETQYF. The CDR3 bases are TGTGCAGGTAGAGCCACAGAGACCCAGTACTTC. The genes are TRBV7-9 and TRBJ2-5; D not certain. The CDR3 is 11 residues long. Looked up from germline, CDR1 is SEHNR and CDR2 is FQNEAQ (reference sequence).

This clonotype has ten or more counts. The CDR3 DNA reads TGCAGTGCTAGAGGGACAGATACTGAAGCTTTCTTT. This encodes CSARGTDTEAFF. The V call is TRBV20-1, the J call TRBJ1-1, with D tentatively TRBD1 (6 bases). Germline assignment: CDR1 DFQATT and CDR2 SNEGSKA (reference sequence). The V end was cut by 1 base, the J end by 5 bases, with 8 bases between. The CDR3 loop spans 12 amino acids.

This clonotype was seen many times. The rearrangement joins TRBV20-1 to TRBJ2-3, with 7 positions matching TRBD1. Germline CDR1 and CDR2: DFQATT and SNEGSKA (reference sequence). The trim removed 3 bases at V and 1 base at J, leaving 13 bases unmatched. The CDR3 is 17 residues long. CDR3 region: CSASSEPRQGGTDTQYF. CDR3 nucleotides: TGCAGTGCTAGTTCGGAGCCCCGACAGGGAGGCACAGATACGCAGTATTTT.

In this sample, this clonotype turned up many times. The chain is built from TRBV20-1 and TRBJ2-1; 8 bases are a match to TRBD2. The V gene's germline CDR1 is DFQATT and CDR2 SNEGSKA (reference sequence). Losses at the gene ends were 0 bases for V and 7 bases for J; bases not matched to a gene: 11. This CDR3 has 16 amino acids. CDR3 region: CSARDITGLELNEQFF. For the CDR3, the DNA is TGCAGTGCTAGAGATATCACGGGACTAGAGTTAAATGAGCAGTTCTTC.

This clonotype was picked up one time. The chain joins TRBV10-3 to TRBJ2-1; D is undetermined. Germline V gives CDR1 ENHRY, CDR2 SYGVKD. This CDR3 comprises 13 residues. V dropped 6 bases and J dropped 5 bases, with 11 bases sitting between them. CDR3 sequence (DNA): TGTGCCATCAGCTCTGGGCCCCACAATGAGCAGTTCTTC. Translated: CAISSGPHNEQFF.

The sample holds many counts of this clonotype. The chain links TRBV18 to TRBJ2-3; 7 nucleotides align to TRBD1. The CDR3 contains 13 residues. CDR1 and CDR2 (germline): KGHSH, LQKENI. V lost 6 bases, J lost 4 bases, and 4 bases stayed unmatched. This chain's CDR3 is CASSPGQSDTQYF. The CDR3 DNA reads TGTGCCAGCTCCCCGGGACAGTCAGATACGCAGTATTTT.

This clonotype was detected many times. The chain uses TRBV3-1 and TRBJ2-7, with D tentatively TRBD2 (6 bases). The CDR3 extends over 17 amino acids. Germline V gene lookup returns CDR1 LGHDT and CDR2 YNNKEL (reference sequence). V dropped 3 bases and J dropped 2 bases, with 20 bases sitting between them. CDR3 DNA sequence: TGTGCCAGCAGCCAGAAACCTTGGACTACCCCCACCTACGAGCAGTACTTC. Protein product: CASSQKPWTTPTYEQYF.

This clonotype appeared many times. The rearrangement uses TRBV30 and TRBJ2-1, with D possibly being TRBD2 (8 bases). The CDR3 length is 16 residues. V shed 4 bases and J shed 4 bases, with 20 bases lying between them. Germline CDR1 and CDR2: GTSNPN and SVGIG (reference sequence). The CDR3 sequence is CAWTPRGGLEYNEQFF. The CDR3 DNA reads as TGTGCCTGGACCCCCAGGGGGGGACTAGAGTACAATGAGCAGTTCTTC. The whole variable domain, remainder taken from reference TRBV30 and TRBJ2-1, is SQTIHQWPATLVQPVGSPLSLECTVEGTSNPNLYWYRQAAGRGLQLLFYSVGIGQISSEVPQNLSASRPQDRQFILSSKKLLLSDSGFYLCAWTPRGGLEYNEQFFGPGTRLTVL.

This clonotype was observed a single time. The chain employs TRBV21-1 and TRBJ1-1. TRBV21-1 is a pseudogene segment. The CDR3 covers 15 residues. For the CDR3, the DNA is TGTGCCAGCAGCAGAGAAAGACTACAAAACACTGAAGCTTTCTTT. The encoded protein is CASSRERLQNTEAFF.

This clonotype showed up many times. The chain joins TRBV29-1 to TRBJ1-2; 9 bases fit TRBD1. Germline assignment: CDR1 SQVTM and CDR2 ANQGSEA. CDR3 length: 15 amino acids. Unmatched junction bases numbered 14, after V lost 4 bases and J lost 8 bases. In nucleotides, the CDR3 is TGCAGCGTTGGGGGAGTGGGACAGGGTTTACAAGGCTACACCTTC. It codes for CSVGGVGQGLQGYTF.

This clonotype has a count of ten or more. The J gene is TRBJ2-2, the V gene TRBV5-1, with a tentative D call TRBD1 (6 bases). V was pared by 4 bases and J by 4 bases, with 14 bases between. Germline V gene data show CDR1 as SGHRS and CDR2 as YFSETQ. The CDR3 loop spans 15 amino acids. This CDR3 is CASSLGTPLTGELFF. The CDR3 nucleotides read TGCGCCAGCAGCCTCGGGACACCCCTCACCGGGGAGCTGTTTTTT.

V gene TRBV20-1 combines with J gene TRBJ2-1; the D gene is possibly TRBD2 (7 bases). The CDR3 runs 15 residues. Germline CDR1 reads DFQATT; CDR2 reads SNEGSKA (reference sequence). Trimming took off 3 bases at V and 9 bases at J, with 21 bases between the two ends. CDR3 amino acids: CSASLAERGSIEQFF. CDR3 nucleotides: TGCAGTGCTAGCCTAGCGGAGAGGGGGTCGATTGAGCAGTTCTTC.

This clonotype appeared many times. In DNA form, the CDR3 reads TGCAGTGTAGGTGGACAGGGATTGAATGAGCAGTTCTTC. Translation: CSVGGQGLNEQFF. The genes are TRBV20-1 and TRBJ2-1; TRBD1 matches 8 bases. The CDR3 extends over 13 amino acids. V trimming: 7 bases; J trimming: 7 bases; junction bases outside the gene matches: 9. Germline-derived CDR1 and CDR2 are DFQATT and SNEGSKA (reference sequence).

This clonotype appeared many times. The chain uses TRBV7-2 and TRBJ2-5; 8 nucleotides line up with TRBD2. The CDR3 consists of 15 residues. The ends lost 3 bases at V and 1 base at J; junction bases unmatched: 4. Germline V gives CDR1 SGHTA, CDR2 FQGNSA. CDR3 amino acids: CASSFTSGRQETQYF. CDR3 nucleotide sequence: TGTGCCAGCAGCTTTACTAGCGGCCGCCAAGAGACCCAGTACTTC.

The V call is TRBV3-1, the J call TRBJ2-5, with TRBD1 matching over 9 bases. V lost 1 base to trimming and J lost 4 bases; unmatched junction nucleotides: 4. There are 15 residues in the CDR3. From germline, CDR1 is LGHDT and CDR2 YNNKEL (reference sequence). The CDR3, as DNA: TGTGCCAGCAGCCAAGGCCCGGGACAGGGAGAGACCCAGTACTTC. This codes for CASSQGPGQGETQYF.

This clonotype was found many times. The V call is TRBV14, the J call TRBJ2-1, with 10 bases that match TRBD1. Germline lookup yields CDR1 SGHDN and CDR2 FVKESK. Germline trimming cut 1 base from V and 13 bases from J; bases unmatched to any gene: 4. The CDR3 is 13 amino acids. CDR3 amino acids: CASSQGLTGGQFF. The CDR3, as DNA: TGTGCCAGCAGCCAAGGTCTGACAGGGGGCCAGTTCTTC.